This T cell receptor beta chain comes out of a study of blood T cell repertoires in COVID-19. In the authors' methods: Estimated nucleated cell counts came from reference gene primer amplification. Clones were sequenced by immunoSEQ multiplex PCR, and TCRdb holds only the in-frame ones, with some missing. From that table come the V and J calls and clone size; the DNA was used to work out D and trimming. Counted here are about 250,000 clones, around four fifths occurring once; the ten biggest clones make up around 7.9%. This CDR3 comprises 15 residues. Germline V CDR1 and CDR2: MNHNS, SASEGT. The V end lost 3 bases, the J end lost 0 bases, and 9 bases lay between the germline ends.

Source material: peripheral blood. The receptor was isolated from a man aged 35-49 years with active or convalescent COVID-19. The chain recombines TRBV6-1 with TRBJ1-3; no definite D call. The CDR3 bases are TGTGCCAGCAGTGATGCGGTTATCTCTGGAAACACCATATATTTT. It is translated as CASSDAVISGNTIYF.